Included here is one TCR beta chain sequence, with context. Execution of the assay was at deep level. TCRdb's table, derived via immunoSEQ multiplex PCR, lists solely in-frame clones and lacks some. The sample lists about 680,000 clones, approximately 90% occurring once. Only CD45RO-negative cells positively selected for CCR7 counted as naive CD8 cells, so terminally differentiated effector memory CD45RA+ cells were excluded. Adult donors, all healthy and HIV-negative, had no recent acute infections or vaccinations. This sample was taken from a study of shared clonotypes between healthy human individuals. V lost 4 bases and J lost 0, with 10 bases in between. The CDR3 runs 14 residues. Germline assignment: CDR1 SQVTM and CDR2 ANQGSEA.

The gene calls are TRBV29-1 and TRBJ2-1; D not certain. The clonotype was recovered from a man aged 25-45 years in good health. The specimen was naive CD8+ T cells sorted from blood. The CDR3, as DNA: TGCAGCGTTGGGCAGGCCAGCTCCTACAATGAGCAGTTCTTC. Protein sequence: CSVGQASSYNEQFF.